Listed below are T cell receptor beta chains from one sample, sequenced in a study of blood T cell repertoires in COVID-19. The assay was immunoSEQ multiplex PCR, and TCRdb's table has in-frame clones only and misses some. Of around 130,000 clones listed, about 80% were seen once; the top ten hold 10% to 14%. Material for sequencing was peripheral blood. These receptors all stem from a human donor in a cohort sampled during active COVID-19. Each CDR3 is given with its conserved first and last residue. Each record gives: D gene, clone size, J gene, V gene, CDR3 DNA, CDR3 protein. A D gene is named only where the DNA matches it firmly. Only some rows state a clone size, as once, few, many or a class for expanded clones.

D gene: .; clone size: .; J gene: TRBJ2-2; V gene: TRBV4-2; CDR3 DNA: TGTGCCAGCAGCGCGACGGGGACCGGGGAGCTGTTTTTT; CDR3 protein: CASSATGTGELFF
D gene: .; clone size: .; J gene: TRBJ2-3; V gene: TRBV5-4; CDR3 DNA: TGTGCCAGCAGCTTCACCAGGGGCGCAGATACGCAGTATTTT; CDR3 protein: CASSFTRGADTQYF
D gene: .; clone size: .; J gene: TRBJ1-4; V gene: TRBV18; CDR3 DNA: TGTGCCAGCTCGGACCTAGGCGGGGCTAATGAAAAACTGTTTTTT; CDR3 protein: CASSDLGGANEKLFF
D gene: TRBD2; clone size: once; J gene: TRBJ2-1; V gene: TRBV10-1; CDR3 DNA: TGCGCCAGCAGTGAAGCAAGCGGGGCAAAGGCGGAGCAGTTCTTC; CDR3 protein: CASSEASGAKAEQFF
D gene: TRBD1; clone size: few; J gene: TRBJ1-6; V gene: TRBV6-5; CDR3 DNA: TGTGCCAGCAGTTACTGGGGTACAGGGGATTCACCCCTCCACTTT; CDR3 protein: CASSYWGTGDSPLHF
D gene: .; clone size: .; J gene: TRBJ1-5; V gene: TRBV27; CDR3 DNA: TGTGCCAGCAGTTTATATCAGGGCACTCAGCCCCAGCATTTT; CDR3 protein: CASSLYQGTQPQHF
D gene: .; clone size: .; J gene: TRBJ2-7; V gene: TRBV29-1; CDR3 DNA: TGCAGCGTTGTTAAGCGGTACTTC; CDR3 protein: CSVVKRYF
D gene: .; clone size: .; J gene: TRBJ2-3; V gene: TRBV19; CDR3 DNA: TGTGCCAGTAGTATCGGTCCTTCGCGAGATACGCAGTATTTT; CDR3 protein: CASSIGPSRDTQYF
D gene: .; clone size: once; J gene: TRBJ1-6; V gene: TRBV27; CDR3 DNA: TGTGCCAGCAGCTTACAGGGTCCTAATTCACCCCTCCACTTT; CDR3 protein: CASSLQGPNSPLHF
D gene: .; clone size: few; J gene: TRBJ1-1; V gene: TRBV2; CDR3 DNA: TGTGCCAGCCACGTTGGCATGAACACTGAAGCTTTCTTT; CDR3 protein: CASHVGMNTEAFF